A selection of T cell receptor beta chains follows, all from one sample in a study of T-cell reconstitution after alpha-beta-depleted transplantation in children. TCRdb reprocessed the PCR reads with MiXCR, giving one entry per CDR3 protein. The sample holds roughly 170,000 distinct CDR3 sequences, around 6.8% seen once. The sequencing here drew on PBMCs from the stem cell graft donor, taken from the stem cell graft. The receptors here all came from a human donor who donated a stem cell graft to a child with Wiskott-Aldrich syndrome. Each CDR3 is given with its conserved first and last residue. Each record gives: clone size, J gene, D gene, V gene, CDR3 DNA, CDR3 protein. The D gene is left open where the match is weak. For some rows the clone size is stated as once, few or many, or as a class when expanded; others skip it.

many TRBJ2-1 . TRBV4-3 TGCGCCAGCAGCCCCTCGGACTGGAGCTACAATGAGCAGTTCTTC CASSPSDWSYNEQFF
. TRBJ2-7 TRBD1 TRBV7-9 TGTGCCAGCAGCTTAGGGGACAGATCCTACGAGCAGTACTTC CASSLGDRSYEQYF
many TRBJ2-1 . TRBV6-1 TGTGCTACAGGCCGGACTACGGCTGGCAATGAGCAGTTCTTC CATGRTTAGNEQFF
few TRBJ1-1 . TRBV12-3/TRBV12-4 TGTGCCAGCAGTTTAGTCGGAGAGACGGCTGAAGCTTTCTTT CASSLVGETAEAFF
many TRBJ1-2 . TRBV5-6 TGTGCCAGCCGGGGTCGTCCTCCCTTCAACGGCTACACCTTC CASRGRPPFNGYTF
many TRBJ1-2 . TRBV6-2/TRBV6-3 TGTGCCAGCAGTCGCAGGGGCCTCGCTAACTATGGCTACACCTTC CASSRRGLANYGYTF
many TRBJ1-5 . TRBV11-2 TGTGCCAGCAGCCCGGGGGTTGGGTTTCAGCCCCAGCATTTT CASSPGVGFQPQHF
many TRBJ2-7 . TRBV12-3/TRBV12-4 TGTGCCAGCAGTCCCCGACAGGGACTTATGACCTACGAGCAGTACTTC CASSPRQGLMTYEQYF
few TRBJ2-3 TRBD2 TRBV14 TGTGCCAGCAGCCTAGGACTAGGGGCAGATACGCAGTATTTT CASSLGLGADTQYF
. TRBJ2-6 . TRBV7-2 TGTGCCAGCAGCTCCTACTCTGGGGCCAACGTCCTGACTTTC CASSSYSGANVLTF
many TRBJ2-4 TRBD1 TRBV4-1 TGCGCCAGCAGCCACGGACAGGGGTTAAACATTCAGTACTTC CASSHGQGLNIQYF
many TRBJ1-2 TRBD1 TRBV5-1 TGCGCCAGCAGCTTGGGAGACAGGGTGTATGGCTACACCTTC CASSLGDRVYGYTF
many TRBJ2-1 TRBD2 TRBV5-1 TGCGCCAGCAGCTTGGGACTAGCGTCGAGCTCCTACAATGAGCAGTTCTTC CASSLGLASSSYNEQFF
few TRBJ2-3 . TRBV3-1 TGTGCCAGCAGCGGGATATTACAGGGAGTGGGCACAGATACGCAGTATTTT CASSGILQGVGTDTQYF
. TRBJ2-7 . TRBV5-1 TGCGCCAGCAGCGGGTCGGGGCCTTACGAGCAGTACTTC CASSGSGPYEQYF
many TRBJ2-3 . TRBV2 TGTGCCAGCAGTGATCCTAGCGGCACAGATACGCAGTATTTT CASSDPSGTDTQYF
many TRBJ2-3 . TRBV20-1 TGCAGTGCTAGTTCCTTCACAGATACGCAGTATTTT CSASSFTDTQYF
many TRBJ2-1 TRBD2 TRBV29-1 TGCAGCACCGCGGGGACTAGCGGGAGGACAAACAATGAGCAGTTCTTC CSTAGTSGRTNNEQFF
many TRBJ2-5 . TRBV18 TGTGCCAGCTCCCCAGGACAGCTTCAAGAGACCCAGTACTTC CASSPGQLQETQYF
few TRBJ2-7 . TRBV5-5 TGTGCCAGCAGCTTGGGGGGGACTCCGACCTACGAGCAGTACTTC CASSLGGTPTYEQYF
many TRBJ1-1 TRBD1 TRBV20-1 TGCAGTGCTAACAGGGGGGACACTGAAGCTTTCTTT CSANRGDTEAFF
many TRBJ2-3 . TRBV20-1 TGCAGTGCTAGTCACACAATCACAGATACGCAGTATTTT CSASHTITDTQYF
few TRBJ2-1 TRBD2 TRBV6-2/TRBV6-3 TGTGCCAGCAGCCTCCGGGGAGCGGGAGGAAGGAATGAGCAGTTCTTC CASSLRGAGGRNEQFF
. TRBJ2-7 TRBD2 TRBV6-2/TRBV6-3 TGTGCCAGCAGTTACCCGCAGAGCGGGGGCTACGAGCAGTACTTC CASSYPQSGGYEQYF
. TRBJ2-5 TRBD2 TRBV11-2 TGTGCCAGCAGCTTAGATCGGTGGAGGACTAGCGGCAGAGAAAAAGAGACCCAGTACTTC CASSLDRWRTSGREKETQYF
many TRBJ2-1 TRBD2 TRBV12-3/TRBV12-4 TGTGCCAGCACCTTCGGGACTAGCGGGAGGAGGTCCTACAATGAGCAGTTCTTC CASTFGTSGRRSYNEQFF
. TRBJ1-1 . TRBV19 TGTGCCAGCCTCGGCCGGGCAGTTCCTAACACTGAAGCTTTCTTT CASLGRAVPNTEAFF